The 32 T cell receptor beta chains listed next were all sequenced from one sample in a study of cytomegalovirus exposure and HLA in healthy donors listed by TCRdb under 2017. Libraries were prepared through the immunoSEQ multiplex PCR assay. For the multiplex PCR, a mixture combining 60 forward primers for TCR Vbeta segments and 13 reverse primers for TCR Jbeta segments was used. As stored in TCRdb, this immuneACCESS dataset retains in-frame rearrangements with V and J assigned. A fraction of the clones does not appear; measured against another copy, unresolved V genes explain less than half of the discrepancy, and the remainder lacks a known reason. The sample table contains roughly 200,000 clones; only one count was recorded for roughly 85% of them. Clones ranked in the top ten supply about 2.2% of the sample. Sequencing was performed on PBMCs. The receptor set was obtained from a woman between 45 and 65 years old in good health and CMV-seronegative.

The V and J genes are TRBV10-1 and TRBJ2-1; 8 bases are shared with TRBD2. Looked up from germline, CDR1 is WNHNN and CDR2 is SYGVQD (reference sequence). The junction had 5 bases not matched to a gene; V was cut back by 4 bases and J by 6 bases. The CDR3 runs 14 residues. CDR3 residues: CASSAVLAGNEQFF. The CDR3 bases are TGCGCCAGCAGTGCAGTCCTAGCGGGCAATGAGCAGTTCTTC.

This chain joins TRBV11-2 and TRBJ2-7; possibly TRBD1 for D (6 bases). The CDR3 has 12 amino acids. Per the germline V gene, CDR1 is SGHAT and CDR2 is FQNNGV. Trimming left V 5 bases short and J 6 bases short, with 11 bases between. The CDR3 loop reads CASSQWGLEQYF. The CDR3 nucleotides read TGTGCCAGCAGCCAGTGGGGGCTCGAGCAGTACTTC.

The rearrangement joins TRBV29-1 to TRBJ1-4; 8 bases line up with TRBD1. The CDR3 has 14 residues. Germline CDR1 and CDR2: SQVTM and ANQGSEA. The V gene end was trimmed by 2 bases and the J gene end by 4 bases; junction bases not matched to a gene: 3. CDR3 loop: CSVETGGLNEKLFF. The CDR3 region has the DNA TGCAGCGTTGAAACAGGGGGGCTTAATGAAAAACTGTTTTTT. The full variable domain, completed using reference TRBV29-1 and TRBJ1-4, is SAVISQKPSRDICQRGTSLTIQCQVDSQVTMMFWYRQQPGQSLTLIATANQGSEATYESGFVIDKFPISRPNLTFSTLTVSNMSPEDSSIYLCSVETGGLNEKLFFGSGTQLSVL.

The V call is TRBV28, the J call TRBJ2-5; D is ambiguous. Germline V lookup: CDR1 MDHEN, CDR2 SYDVKM. The CDR3 runs to 14 residues. V dropped 7 bases and J dropped 5 bases, with 17 bases sitting between them. The CDR3 here is CASTSATLRETQYF. CDR3 nucleotides: TGTGCCAGCACCAGCGCAACCCTAAGGGAGACCCAGTACTTC.

The V and J genes are TRBV28 and TRBJ1-5; TRBD1 matches at 9 bases. After removal of 2 bases from V and 8 bases from J, the junction contained 4 bases not matched to a gene. Germline CDR1 is MDHEN and CDR2 is SYDVKM. This CDR3 has 14 residues. CDR3: CASSLGTGLEPQHF. The CDR3 nucleotides are TGTGCCAGCAGTTTAGGGACAGGGTTGGAGCCCCAGCATTTT.

The chain has TRBV30 and TRBJ1-4, with D tentatively TRBD1 (5 bases). V gave up 2 bases and J gave up 0 bases, with 16 bases separating them. Germline CDR1 GTSNPN, CDR2 SVGIG (reference sequence). The CDR3 consists of 17 residues. CDR3 protein: CAWSRGRMHATNEKLFF. DNA of the CDR3: TGTGCCTGGAGTAGGGGCCGAATGCATGCAACTAATGAAAAACTGTTTTTT.

This chain joins TRBV2 and TRBJ2-1, with a weak D call TRBD2 (6 bases). This CDR3 region has 13 residues. Trimming took off 8 bases at V and 5 bases at J, with 13 bases between the two ends. CDR1 is SNHLY, CDR2 FYNNEI, per germline. CDR3 nucleotide sequence: TGTGCCAGCCTCCGGGACTCGAACAATGAGCAGTTCTTC. This translates into CASLRDSNNEQFF.

V and J are TRBV10-3 and TRBJ1-6, with 7 bases lining up with TRBD1. The CDR3 totals 17 residues. V lost 0 bases to trimming and J lost 4 bases; unmatched junction nucleotides: 6. Looked up from germline, CDR1 is ENHRY and CDR2 is SYGVKD. The CDR3 sequence is CAISESRQGVYNSPLHF. The DNA for the CDR3 is TGTGCCATCAGTGAGTCGAGACAGGGAGTTTATAATTCACCCCTCCACTTT.

This clone is a singleton in its sample. CDR3 sequence: CASSYSNVHRDTEAFF. The CDR3 DNA sequence: TGTGCCAGCAGTTACTCGAACGTGCATAGAGACACTGAAGCTTTCTTT. V and J are TRBV6-5 and TRBJ1-1; D ambiguous. The CDR3 sequence is 16 residues long. Germline values: CDR1 MNHEY, CDR2 SVGAGI. Trimming left V 0 bases short and J 3 bases short, with 14 bases between.

This chain links TRBV14 with TRBJ2-7; tentative D call: TRBD2 (5 bases). The CDR3 covers 15 residues. Trimming cost V 1 base and J 0 bases, with 10 bases left between them. Germline CDR1 SGHDN, CDR2 FVKESK. The CDR3 nucleotides are TGTGCCAGCAGCCAAGGGACTGGGCCCTCCTACGAGCAGTACTTC. Translation gives CASSQGTGPSYEQYF. The full variable domain, with the rest looked up from reference TRBV14 and TRBJ2-7, is EAGVTQFPSHSVIEKGQTVTLRCDPISGHDNLYWYRRVMGKEIKFLLHFVKESKQDESGMPNNRFLAERTGGTYSTLKVQPAELEDSGVYFCASSQGTGPSYEQYFGPGTRLTVT.

The chain employs TRBV27 and TRBJ2-5; 8 bases are shared with TRBD1. The V and J ends lost 3 bases and 3 bases, in that order; junction bases with no gene match: 12. CDR1 is MNHEY, CDR2 SMNVEV, per germline (reference sequence). This CDR3 region has 17 residues. The CDR3 DNA reads as TGTGCCAGCAGTTTTATTCCCGGACAGGGCAAAAAAGAGACCCAGTACTTC. This translates into CASSFIPGQGKKETQYF.

In this sample, this clone turned up a few times. This chain joins TRBV10-3 and TRBJ1-4; no definite D call. The V end was cut by 4 bases, the J end by 1 base, with 4 bases between. The germline gives CDR1 ENHRY, CDR2 SYGVKD. This CDR3 is built from 13 residues. CDR3 region: CAISAGTNEKLFF. The DNA for the CDR3 is TGTGCCATCAGTGCCGGAACTAATGAAAAACTGTTTTTT.

The chain recombines TRBV7-6 with TRBJ1-6; a possible D gene is TRBD1 (6 bases). With 2 bases removed from V and 0 bases from J, the gap between germline ends came to 14 bases. Germline CDR1 SGHVS, CDR2 FNYEAQ. This CDR3 contains 18 residues. The CDR3 nucleotides are TGTGCCAGCAGCTTACTGGGACATGCTAGCTCCTATAATTCACCCCTCCACTTT. Its protein is CASSLLGHASSYNSPLHF. Supplemented by reference TRBV7-6 and TRBJ1-6, the full variable domain reads GAGVSQSPRYKVTKRGQDVALRCDPISGHVSLYWYRQALGQGPEFLTYFNYEAQQDKSGLPNDRFSAERPEGSISTLTIQRTEQRDSAMYRCASSLLGHASSYNSPLHFGNGTRLTVT.

The gene calls are TRBV28 and TRBJ2-1, with 10 bases lining up with TRBD2. J was trimmed by 7 bases and V by 7 bases; bases with no gene match: 10. In germline, CDR1 is MDHEN, CDR2 SYDVKM. The length of the CDR3 is 15 residues. CDR3 protein: CASTLPGLAPNEQFF. CDR3 sequence (DNA): TGTGCCAGCACCCTCCCGGGACTAGCGCCTAATGAGCAGTTCTTC.

The chain uses TRBV7-8 and TRBJ2-3, with D maybe TRBD2 (6 bases). V lost 4 bases and J 3 bases, leaving 20 bases between the germline ends. The CDR3 runs to 17 residues. Germline lookup yields CDR1 SGHVS and CDR2 FQNEAQ. CDR3 in amino acids: CASSSTVGGPGTDTQYF. The CDR3 DNA reads as TGTGCCAGCAGCTCCACCGTGGGAGGCCCAGGGACAGATACGCAGTATTTT. Full variable domain (rest looked up from reference TRBV7-8 and TRBJ2-3): GAGVSQSPRYKVAKRGQDVALRCDPISGHVSLFWYQQALGQGPEFLTYFQNEAQLDKSGLPSDRFFAERPEGSVSTLKIQRTQQEDSAVYLCASSSTVGGPGTDTQYFGPGTRLTVL.

The chain links TRBV6-6 to TRBJ1-5; the match to TRBD1 covers 9 bases. The CDR3 contains 14 residues. V was pared by 6 bases and J by 6 bases, with 6 bases of the junction left unmatched. Per germline, CDR1 MNHNY and CDR2 SVGAGI (reference sequence). CDR3 nucleotide sequence: TGTGCCAGCAGCCCACAGGGGGCCACTCAGCCCCAGCATTTT. Translated: CASSPQGATQPQHF.

This clone was recorded a few times. This chain uses TRBV6-1 with TRBJ2-7; the D gene is possibly TRBD1 (5 bases). From germline, CDR1 is MNHNS and CDR2 SASEGT. The CDR3 runs 15 residues. V lost 5 bases to trimming and J lost 0 bases, with 14 bases between them. This CDR3 is CASSKQLDTSYEQYF. CDR3 coding DNA: TGTGCCAGCAGTAAACAATTGGACACCTCCTACGAGCAGTACTTC.

A few counts support this clone. Other DNA sequences in the sample encode the same CDR3. This chain joins TRBV5-1 and TRBJ1-1; D might be TRBD1 (5 bases). Germline CDR1 is SGHRS and CDR2 is YFSETQ. The CDR3 sequence is 15 residues long. V was shortened by 0 bases and J by 0 bases, with 9 bases between the two germline ends. In nucleotides, the CDR3 is TGCGCCAGCAGCTTGGCCGGGGGATTGAACACTGAAGCTTTCTTT. This encodes CASSLAGGLNTEAFF.

The V call is TRBV28, the J call TRBJ1-1, with 9 bases identical to TRBD1. The CDR3 contains 15 residues. Germline V gene data show CDR1 as MDHEN and CDR2 as SYDVKM. V was pared by 3 bases and J by 1 base, with 3 bases of the junction left unmatched. The CDR3 coding sequence is TGTGCCAGCAGTTTTAGGGACAGGGCGAACACTGAAGCTTTCTTT. Translated, it gives CASSFRDRANTEAFF.

The chain is built from TRBV15 and TRBJ2-1; TRBD1 aligns across 9 bases. CDR3 size: 15 residues. Germline V gives CDR1 LNHNV, CDR2 YYDKDF (reference sequence). Trimming removed 3 bases from V and 7 bases from J; junction bases left unmatched: 7. The CDR3 region is CATSRGTGPSNEQFF. CDR3 sequence (DNA): TGTGCCACCAGCAGGGGGACAGGGCCCTCGAATGAGCAGTTCTTC.

J is TRBJ2-5 and V is TRBV15; no firm D call. CDR3 length: 13 residues. CDR1 and CDR2 from the germline V gene are LNHNV and YYDKDF (reference sequence). The ends were cut back, 0 bases at V and 5 bases at J, with 7 bases in the middle. CDR3 region: CATSRDEAETQYF. The DNA of the CDR3 is TGTGCCACCAGCAGAGATGAGGCGGAGACCCAGTACTTC.

V usage is TRBV7-9 and J usage is TRBJ2-5; 7 nucleotides line up with TRBD2. Germline values: CDR1 SEHNR, CDR2 FQNEAQ (reference sequence). Trimming at V came to 1 base and at J to 5 bases, leaving 13 bases not matched to a gene. The CDR3 is 17 residues long. The CDR3 sequence is CASSLGGGAGPKETQYF. The DNA of the CDR3 is TGTGCCAGCAGCTTAGGGGGGGGTGCGGGTCCCAAGGAGACCCAGTACTTC.

This chain uses TRBV5-1 with TRBJ2-7, with TRBD2 identical over 10 bases. Germline V gene sequence: CDR1 SGHRS, CDR2 YFSETQ. The CDR3 totals 18 residues. Trimming cost V 5 bases and J 2 bases; bases outside gene matches: 16. The CDR3 spells CASSHSGASGRRPYEQYF. In DNA, the CDR3 is TGCGCCAGCAGTCATTCTGGGGCTAGCGGGAGAAGACCCTACGAGCAGTACTTC.

This clone was seen a single time. The chain links TRBV5-4 to TRBJ2-3; 9 bases fit TRBD1. The CDR3 extends over 15 amino acids. The ends lost 4 bases at V and 2 bases at J; junction bases unmatched: 5. Germline V lookup: CDR1 SGHNT, CDR2 YYREEE (reference sequence). The CDR3, as DNA: TGTGCCAGCAGCCCTCGGGACAGGGCCACAGATACGCAGTATTTT. This sequence encodes CASSPRDRATDTQYF.

V usage is TRBV7-9 and J usage is TRBJ2-2, with 7 bases that match TRBD2. Germline CDR1 reads SEHNR; CDR2 reads FQNEAQ (reference sequence). Trimming cost V 5 bases and J 1 base; bases outside gene matches: 7. The CDR3 is 16 residues long. DNA of the CDR3: TGTGCCAGCAGCCTCCCTACTAGCGTGAACACCGGGGAGCTGTTTTTT. Translating gives CASSLPTSVNTGELFF.

V and J are TRBV19 and TRBJ1-2; D is possibly TRBD1 (6 bases). The CDR3 length is 15 residues. CDR1 and CDR2 from the germline V gene are LNHDA and SQIVND (reference sequence). V lost 5 bases and J 4 bases, leaving 17 bases between the germline ends. The CDR3 here is CASSEGGARFYGYTF. CDR3 nucleotides: TGTGCCAGTAGTGAAGGGGGAGCCAGGTTCTATGGCTACACCTTC.

The V and J genes are TRBV6-1 and TRBJ2-3; D gene uncertain. The V gene lost 2 bases and the J gene lost 6 bases, with 9 bases spanning the gap. Germline V gene lookup returns CDR1 MNHNS and CDR2 SASEGT. The CDR3 consists of 13 residues. CDR3 residues: CASSELVRDTQYF. In nucleotides, the CDR3 is TGTGCCAGCAGTGAATTGGTCCGGGATACGCAGTATTTT.

V usage is TRBV4-1 and J usage is TRBJ1-5; 8 bases fit TRBD1. In germline, CDR1 is MGHRA, CDR2 YSYEKL. The CDR3 is 13 residues long. Germline trimming cut 3 bases from V and 9 bases from J; bases unmatched to any gene: 4. CDR3 loop: CASSHEGTGPQHF. CDR3 in DNA: TGCGCCAGCAGCCATGAGGGGACAGGGCCCCAGCATTTT.

A single count supports this clone. The CDR3 nucleotides read TGTGCCAGCAGTCGGTTATTGACAGGTTTTAATGAGCAGTTCTTC. Protein sequence: CASSRLLTGFNEQFF. The chain joins TRBV11-2 to TRBJ2-1, with a tentative D call TRBD1 (6 bases). Looked up from germline, CDR1 is SGHAT and CDR2 is FQNNGV. This CDR3 contains 15 residues. V shed 6 bases and J shed 7 bases, with 19 bases lying between them. The variable domain in full, with the rest retrieved from reference TRBV11-2 and TRBJ2-1, is EAGVAQSPRYKIIEKRQSVAFWCNPISGHATLYWYQQILGQGPKLLIQFQNNGVVDDSQLPKDRFSAERLKGVDSTLKIQPAKLEDSAVYLCASSRLLTGFNEQFFGPGTRLTVL.

In this sample, this clone turned up a few times. The chain employs TRBV30 and TRBJ2-3; no reliable D call. Trimming removed 2 bases at V and 7 bases at J, with 13 bases between. Per germline, CDR1 GTSNPN and CDR2 SVGIG (reference sequence). The CDR3 is made up of 13 amino acids. The CDR3 nucleotides are TGTGCCTGGAGTCCCATGGGCGCATATACGCAGTATTTT. Amino acids: CAWSPMGAYTQYF. Together with reference TRBV30 and TRBJ2-3, the CDR3 gives the full variable domain: SQTIHQWPATLVQPVGSPLSLECTVEGTSNPNLYWYRQAAGRGLQLLFYSVGIGQISSEVPQNLSASRPQDRQFILSSKKLLLSDSGFYLCAWSPMGAYTQYFGPGTRLTVL.

This chain links TRBV5-1 with TRBJ2-1; 8 bases line up with TRBD1. The J segment lost 3 bases and the V segment lost 2 bases, leaving 7 bases of the junction unmatched. Germline lookup yields CDR1 SGHRS and CDR2 YFSETQ. This CDR3 is built from 16 residues. This chain's CDR3 is CASSLRRDRNYNEQFF. The DNA for the CDR3 is TGCGCCAGCAGCTTAAGGAGGGACAGGAACTACAATGAGCAGTTCTTC.

The rearrangement uses TRBV13 and TRBJ1-1, with TRBD1 identical over 9 bases. This CDR3 is built from 13 residues. Per germline, CDR1 PRHDT and CDR2 FYEKMQ (reference sequence). The junction had 1 base not matched to a gene; V was cut back by 4 bases and J by 4 bases. The CDR3 here is CASSWTGVTEAFF. The CDR3 bases are TGTGCCAGCAGCTGGACAGGGGTCACTGAAGCTTTCTTT.